Shown below are 30 T cell receptor beta chains from a single sample sequenced in a study of blood T cell repertoires in COVID-19. Clones were sequenced by immunoSEQ multiplex PCR, and TCRdb holds only the in-frame ones, with some missing. The sample yields 350,000 to 400,000 clones, approximately 93% seen once. What was sequenced was PBMCs or T cells enriched from blood (not recorded which). All receptors come from a woman in her 40s who had been exposed to COVID-19.

This clone showed up just once. The genes are TRBV18 and TRBJ2-7; 7 bases are a match to TRBD2. CDR1 is KGHSH and CDR2 is LQKENI in the germline V gene. The CDR3 loop spans 14 amino acids. V shed 6 bases and J 0 bases; nucleotides not matched to a gene: 5. CDR3 nucleotide sequence: TGTGCCAGCTCTCTGCTAGCGGACTCCTACGAGCAGTACTTC. It specifies CASSLLADSYEQYF.

This rearrangement joins TRBV19 to TRBJ1-2; possible D gene TRBD1, 5 bases. CDR1 is LNHDA, CDR2 SQIVND, per germline (reference sequence). This CDR3 comprises 15 residues. V was cut by 2 bases and J by 4 bases, with 14 bases left in between. The CDR3 DNA sequence: TGTGCCAGTAGTATAAAAGGGGCAGGTTTCTATGGCTACACCTTC. The encoded protein is CASSIKGAGFYGYTF. Using reference TRBV19 and TRBJ1-2 for the parts outside the CDR3, the full variable domain is DGGITQSPKYLFRKEGQNVTLSCEQNLNHDAMYWYRQDPGQGLRLIYYSQIVNDFQKGDIAEGYSVSREKKESFPLTVTSAQKNPTAFYLCASSIKGAGFYGYTFGSGTRLTVV.

V usage is TRBV7-3 and J usage is TRBJ1-2; 8 bases are shared with TRBD1. V lost 3 bases to trimming and J lost 7 bases; unmatched junction nucleotides: 4. The CDR3 runs to 13 residues. Germline V gives CDR1 SGHTA, CDR2 FQGTGA. The CDR3 DNA reads TGTGCCAGCAGCTTGCAAACAGGGGGTGGCTACACCTTC. This sequence encodes CASSLQTGGGYTF.

The count of this clone is one. The genes are TRBV11-1 and TRBJ2-7; tentatively, D is TRBD1 (6 bases). Germline V gene lookup returns CDR1 SGHAT and CDR2 FQDESV (reference sequence). The V and J ends lost 8 bases and 2 bases respectively, with 13 bases between them. The CDR3 is made up of 13 amino acids. The CDR3 loop is CASARDITYEQYF. CDR3 nucleotide sequence: TGTGCCAGCGCCCGGGACATCACCTACGAGCAGTACTTC.

The chain combines TRBV18 with TRBJ2-7; 8 bases line up with TRBD1. The CDR3 is made up of 14 amino acids. Trimming removed 3 bases from V and 5 bases from J; junction bases left unmatched: 6. CDR1 and CDR2 (germline): KGHSH, LQKENI. CDR3 bases: TGTGCCAGCTCACCTCGGACAGGGCGGCACGAGCAGTACTTC. Translated, it gives CASSPRTGRHEQYF.

The chain recombines TRBV9 with TRBJ1-2; 8 bases line up with TRBD1. The germline gives CDR1 SGDLS, CDR2 YYNGEE. Unmatched junction bases numbered 11, after V lost 0 bases and J lost 4 bases. This CDR3 comprises 17 residues. The CDR3, as DNA: TGTGCCAGCAGCGTAGACCCCGGGACAGGTGGAAGCTATGGCTACACCTTC. This sequence encodes CASSVDPGTGGSYGYTF.

The V and J genes are TRBV19 and TRBJ2-2; D remains ambiguous. CDR1 is LNHDA and CDR2 is SQIVND in the germline V gene (reference sequence). The V gene lost 6 bases and the J gene lost 1 base, with 3 bases spanning the gap. CDR3 length: 12 amino acids. DNA for the CDR3: TGTGCCAGTAGCAGGAACACCGGGGAGCTGTTTTTT. Encoded protein: CASSRNTGELFF.

The chain links TRBV9 to TRBJ2-1; 8 bases are a match to TRBD2. V shed 2 bases and J 1 base; nucleotides not matched to a gene: 5. CDR1 is SGDLS, CDR2 YYNGEE, per germline. The CDR3 extends over 16 amino acids. The CDR3 sequence: CASSVSSGGSYNEQFF. The CDR3 DNA reads as TGTGCCAGCAGCGTCAGCTCGGGAGGGTCCTACAATGAGCAGTTCTTC. Full variable domain (remainder filled in from reference TRBV9 and TRBJ2-1): DSGVTQTPKHLITATGQRVTLRCSPRSGDLSVYWYQQSLDQGLQFLIQYYNGEERAKGNILERFSAQQFPDLHSELNLSSLELGDSALYFCASSVSSGGSYNEQFFGPGTRLTVL.

The table lists this clone with a count of one. As DNA, the CDR3 is TGTGCCAGTACACAGGGAGAGTCACCCCTCCACTTT. Encoded protein: CASTQGESPLHF. The gene calls are TRBV19 and TRBJ1-6; possibly TRBD1 for D (6 bases). CDR3 length: 12 amino acids. Germline lookup yields CDR1 LNHDA and CDR2 SQIVND (reference sequence). V lost 7 bases, J lost 10 bases, and 11 bases lay in between.

This chain links TRBV12-5 with TRBJ2-5; the match to TRBD1 covers 8 bases. The trim removed 2 bases at V and 3 bases at J, leaving 5 bases unmatched. Germline CDR1 and CDR2: LGHNT and FRNRAP. CDR3 length equals 15 residues. The DNA of the CDR3 is TGTGCTAGTGGTTTGCCTGGGACAGGCAAAGAGACCCAGTACTTC. It specifies CASGLPGTGKETQYF.

CDR3 DNA sequence: TGTGCCAGCTCACCAACGGGAGGGACCTACGAGCAGTACTTC. It encodes CASSPTGGTYEQYF. This chain connects TRBV18 to TRBJ2-7; 8 bases align to TRBD2. Germline assignment: CDR1 KGHSH and CDR2 LQKENI. The J segment lost 2 bases and the V segment lost 2 bases, leaving 2 bases of the junction unmatched. CDR3 size: 14 residues.

The chain recombines TRBV11-3 with TRBJ2-7, with 7 bases fitting TRBD1. V lost 5 bases to trimming and J lost 2 bases; unmatched junction nucleotides: 3. Germline V gene sequence: CDR1 SGHNT, CDR2 YENEEA. The CDR3 is made up of 13 amino acids. In nucleotides, the CDR3 is TGTGCCAGCAGCCCCGGGACAGCCTACGAGCAGTACTTC. The encoded protein is CASSPGTAYEQYF.

The chain links TRBV12-5 to TRBJ2-3; 11 bases fit TRBD2. This CDR3 is 20 amino acids long. The ends lost 0 bases at V and 0 bases at J; junction bases unmatched: 11. Looked up from germline, CDR1 is LGHNT and CDR2 is FRNRAP. Here the CDR3 DNA reads TGTGCTAGTGGTTTGGTACCCGGTTGGCGGACTAGCGGGAGCACAGATACGCAGTATTTT. Its translation is CASGLVPGWRTSGSTDTQYF.

This chain links TRBV7-9 with TRBJ1-1, with D perhaps TRBD1 (5 bases). Trimming left V 3 bases short and J 6 bases short, with 14 bases between. Looked up from germline, CDR1 is SEHNR and CDR2 is FQNEAQ (reference sequence). The CDR3 covers 14 residues. Here the CDR3 reads CASSFIGAGPEAFF. The DNA for the CDR3 is TGTGCCAGCAGCTTTATAGGGGCCGGTCCTGAAGCTTTCTTT.

The genes are TRBV19 and TRBJ1-5; D perhaps matches TRBD1 (6 bases). CDR3 size: 14 residues. Germline assignment: CDR1 LNHDA and CDR2 SQIVND (reference sequence). V lost 3 bases to trimming and J lost 4 bases, with 10 bases between them. The DNA of the CDR3 is TGTGCCAGTAGTATCGGGGGGCAGAATCAGCCCCAGCATTTT. It specifies CASSIGGQNQPQHF.

The chain couples TRBV9 to TRBJ1-1, with TRBD1 as a possible D gene (5 bases). The V and J ends lost 0 bases and 4 bases respectively, with 7 bases between them. CDR1 is SGDLS, CDR2 YYNGEE, per germline. This CDR3 has 13 amino acids. The CDR3 spells CASSVDGGTEAFF. In DNA, the CDR3 is TGTGCCAGCAGCGTAGACGGGGGCACTGAAGCTTTCTTT. Full variable domain (rest looked up from reference TRBV9 and TRBJ1-1): DSGVTQTPKHLITATGQRVTLRCSPRSGDLSVYWYQQSLDQGLQFLIQYYNGEERAKGNILERFSAQQFPDLHSELNLSSLELGDSALYFCASSVDGGTEAFFGQGTRLTVV.

This rearrangement joins TRBV2 to TRBJ1-5, with D possibly matching TRBD1 (6 bases). V dropped 9 bases and J dropped 7 bases, with 16 bases sitting between them. Germline CDR1 reads SNHLY; CDR2 reads FYNNEI. This CDR3 contains 13 residues. This CDR3 is CARGAGREQPQHF. DNA for the CDR3: TGTGCCAGGGGGGCAGGGCGAGAACAGCCCCAGCATTTT.

The CDR3 protein is CASSPMVRDLYGYTF. Here the CDR3 DNA reads TGTGCCAGCAGCCCTATGGTCAGGGATTTGTATGGCTACACCTTC. J is TRBJ1-2 and V is TRBV14; weak D call: TRBD1 (5 bases). This CDR3 is 15 amino acids long. Looked up from germline, CDR1 is SGHDN and CDR2 is FVKESK. Trimming removed 4 bases from V and 5 bases from J, with 17 bases in between.

The rearrangement uses TRBV18 and TRBJ1-5, with D possibly matching TRBD1 (6 bases). The CDR3 length is 15 residues. CDR1 and CDR2 (germline): KGHSH, LQKENI. Between the trimmed V and J ends, which lost 3 bases and 6 bases, there was a span of 15 bases. The CDR3 here is CASSPGAGAAQPQHF. The CDR3 coding sequence is TGTGCCAGCTCACCTGGGGCAGGGGCTGCTCAGCCCCAGCATTTT.

V usage is TRBV3-1 (or the pseudogene TRBV3-2) and J usage is TRBJ1-1, with D uncertain. CDR1 and CDR2 (germline): LGHDT, YNNKEL (reference sequence). There are 13 residues in the CDR3. V dropped 0 bases and J dropped 9 bases, with 11 bases sitting between them. The CDR3 reads CASSQDRRGKAFF. CDR3 sequence (DNA): TGTGCCAGCAGCCAAGATCGAAGAGGGAAAGCTTTCTTT.

The chain recombines TRBV12-3 or TRBV12-4 with TRBJ1-1; 7 positions match TRBD1. The CDR3 loop spans 13 amino acids. Losses at the gene ends were 8 bases for V and 11 bases for J; bases not matched to a gene: 14. The CDR3 DNA follows: TGTGCCAGCGATACTAGACAGGGATGGGGTGCTTTCTTT. It codes for CASDTRQGWGAFF.

The V call is TRBV7-2, the J call TRBJ1-3; 7 nucleotides agree with TRBD1. CDR3 size: 16 residues. With 2 bases clipped from V and 2 bases from J, the junction kept 6 bases outside the gene matches. Germline V gene sequence: CDR1 SGHTA, CDR2 FQGNSA. CDR3 nucleotide sequence: TGTGCCAGCAGCTTACTCGGCAGGGGGACTGGAAACACCATATATTTT. It is translated as CASSLLGRGTGNTIYF.

This chain links TRBV11-1 with TRBJ2-7, with a possible D match to TRBD2 (6 bases). Looked up from germline, CDR1 is SGHAT and CDR2 is FQDESV (reference sequence). Trimming stripped 4 bases from V and 5 bases from J, with 9 bases between. The CDR3 sequence is 12 residues long. The CDR3 protein is CASSWDSHEQYF. The CDR3 coding sequence is TGTGCCAGCAGCTGGGACTCTCACGAGCAGTACTTC.

This rearrangement joins TRBV7-6 to TRBJ2-7; a possible D gene is TRBD1 (6 bases). The CDR3 is 16 amino acids. CDR1 and CDR2 (germline): SGHVS, FNYEAQ. Trimming took off 5 bases at V and 0 bases at J, with 17 bases between the two ends. CDR3 nucleotide sequence: TGTGCCAGCAGCCCGAGCCCTACAGGGAGCTCCTACGAGCAGTACTTC. Protein: CASSPSPTGSSYEQYF. The full variable domain, in which reference TRBV7-6 and TRBJ2-7 provide the parts outside the CDR3, is GAGVSQSPRYKVTKRGQDVALRCDPISGHVSLYWYRQALGQGPEFLTYFNYEAQQDKSGLPNDRFSAERPEGSISTLTIQRTEQRDSAMYRCASSPSPTGSSYEQYFGPGTRLTVT.

This sequence joins TRBV11-3 and TRBJ1-1; 8 nucleotides agree with TRBD1. V gave up 6 bases and J gave up 5 bases; unmatched junction bases: 17. CDR3 size: 17 residues. Germline-derived CDR1 and CDR2 are SGHNT and YENEEA. Here the CDR3 DNA reads TGTGCCAGCAGTCTTAGGGGAAAGACAGGGGTAAAGACTGAAGCTTTCTTT. Translating gives CASSLRGKTGVKTEAFF.

The chain is built from TRBV14 and TRBJ2-2; 9 bases are shared with TRBD2. CDR1 is SGHDN, CDR2 FVKESK, per germline. The V gene end was trimmed by 3 bases and the J gene end by 6 bases; junction bases not matched to a gene: 17. This CDR3 has 19 amino acids. In DNA, the CDR3 is TGTGCCAGCAGCCAGCCCAGGGGTAGCGGGAGAAGATTAGCCGGGGAGCTGTTTTTT. Protein product: CASSQPRGSGRRLAGELFF.

The chain employs TRBV6-2 or TRBV6-3 and TRBJ2-7; no reliable D call. Germline values: CDR1 MNHEY, CDR2 SVGEGT. The CDR3 is 13 amino acids. V lost 2 bases, J lost 3 bases, and 8 bases lay in between. In DNA, the CDR3 is TGTGCCAGCAGTTACGAAGTAGACTACGAGCAGTACTTC. Protein product: CASSYEVDYEQYF.

The CDR3 bases are TGTGCCAGCAGCGTAGGTGATGGCACCTCCTACGAGCAGTACTTC. Translation gives CASSVGDGTSYEQYF. V usage is TRBV9 and J usage is TRBJ2-7; D gene uncertain. The ends were cut back, 0 bases at V and 0 bases at J, with 10 bases in the middle. CDR1 and CDR2 (germline): SGDLS, YYNGEE. There are 15 residues in the CDR3.

The rearrangement links TRBV28 to TRBJ1-2; no reliable D call. The CDR3 sequence is 11 residues long. Germline CDR1 MDHEN, CDR2 SYDVKM. The V and J ends lost 6 bases and 8 bases respectively, with 10 bases between them. CDR3 sequence: CASRTPQGYTF. CDR3 in DNA: TGTGCCAGCAGGACCCCACAGGGCTACACCTTC.

This chain's CDR3 is CASRTGFSYEQYF. The CDR3 nucleotides read TGTGCCAGCAGAACAGGATTTTCCTACGAGCAGTACTTC. The chain employs TRBV2 and TRBJ2-7; possibly TRBD1 for D (5 bases). This CDR3 is built from 13 residues. Germline V lookup: CDR1 SNHLY, CDR2 FYNNEI. The V and J ends lost 6 bases and 1 base respectively, with 10 bases between them.